This T cell receptor (beta chain) was recovered during a study of blood T cells in healthy people across ages. The CDR3 contains 14 residues. The V and J ends lost 10 bases and 5 bases, in that order; junction bases with no gene match: 10. From germline, CDR1 is SGHRS and CDR2 YFSETQ. Through a sample-barcoded 5' primer and a J-beta primer mix, a second PCR was run for roughly 7 to 12 cycles. TCRdb recomputed calls from the 5' RACE reads with MiXCR, one row per CDR3 protein. The sample includes 980,000 or so distinct CDR3 sequences, around 48% of them seen just once. The material sequenced was blood. J is TRBJ2-1 and V is TRBV5-1; TRBD1 agrees at 9 bases. This sequence originates from a man aged 25-45 years in good health. Here the CDR3 reads CAGATGGSHNEQFF. The CDR3 bases are TGCGCCGGGGCGACAGGGGGGAGCCACAATGAGCAGTTCTTC. Full variable domain (remainder filled in from reference TRBV5-1 and TRBJ2-1): KAGVTQTPRYLIKTRGQQVTLSCSPISGHRSVSWYQQTPGQGLQFLFEYFSETQRNKGNFPGRFSGRQFSNSRSEMNVSTLELGDSALYLCAGATGGSHNEQFFGPGTRLTVL.